The 20 T cell receptor beta chains below all came from one sample that was sequenced in a study of read filtering for tumor transcriptome and immune sequencing. From about 400 ng of RNA, a library with molecular barcoded alpha/delta and beta/gamma adaptors was made. TCRdb re-analysed the reads in MiXCR, keeping a single row per CDR3 protein. The repertoire holds 100,000 to 150,000 distinct CDR3 sequences, with under 15% as singletons. Sequencing was carried out using a population of CD138-negative cells sorted from bone marrow. The receptors originated from a donor at least 40 years old with multiple myeloma.

This clonotype has only one observation. A much larger clone lies a single base off, so this may be a read error. V is TRBV6-6 and J is TRBJ1-1; no clear D. Germline V gives CDR1 MNHNY, CDR2 SVGAGI (reference sequence). CDR3 length: 14 residues. CDR3: CASRLPHMNTEALF. CDR3 nucleotide sequence: TGTGCCAGCAGGTTGCCCCACATGAACACTGAAGCTCTCTTT.

This clonotype was picked up many times. A junction boundary mismatches the germline segment, possibly from a read error. The chain is built from TRBV6-1 and TRBJ2-1; possible D gene TRBD1, 5 bases. The CDR3 extends over 16 amino acids. The germline CDR1 and CDR2 sequences are MNHNS and SASEGT. In nucleotides, the CDR3 is TGTGCCAGCAGTGCCCCCCTCCGGGTCAGGGCGTCCCGCTTAGTCTTC. Translated, it gives CASSAPLRVRASRLVF.

This clonotype appeared many times. The J gene is TRBJ2-1, the V gene TRBV18, with 8 bases that match TRBD1. Trimming removed 1 base from V and 5 bases from J; junction bases left unmatched: 7. The CDR3 is made up of 16 amino acids. Germline V CDR1 and CDR2: KGHSH, LQKENI. CDR3 residues: CASSPLGTGVHNEQFF. CDR3 bases: TGTGCCAGCTCACCACTCGGGACAGGAGTGCACAATGAGCAGTTCTTC.

This clonotype came up many times. V and J are TRBV20-1 and TRBJ2-3; unclear D gene. The germline V gene encodes CDR1 DFQATT and CDR2 SNEGSKA (reference sequence). Trimming shortened V by 3 bases and J by 0 bases, and 13 bases separated the two germline ends. This CDR3 is built from 15 residues. Here the CDR3 DNA reads TGCAGTGCTAGCACCCTTGCGGCTAGCACAGATACGCAGTATTTT. Amino acids: CSASTLAASTDTQYF.

This clonotype occurred many times. This chain uses TRBV2 with TRBJ2-7; a possible D gene is TRBD1 (5 bases). Between the trimmed V and J ends, which lost 6 bases and 0 bases, there was a span of 18 bases. Germline CDR1 reads SNHLY; CDR2 reads FYNNEI. This CDR3 region has 16 residues. The CDR3 reads CASSLRTFSASYEQYF. The CDR3 region has the DNA TGTGCCAGCAGCCTCCGGACATTCTCGGCCTCCTACGAGCAGTACTTC.

This clonotype has a count of ten or more. The CDR3, as DNA: TGTGCCAGTAGTATTAGCCCCTCCTACAATGAGCAGTTCTTC. It specifies CASSISPSYNEQFF. V gene TRBV19 combines with J gene TRBJ2-1; no clear D gene. Germline V gives CDR1 LNHDA, CDR2 SQIVND (reference sequence). V was clipped by 3 bases and J by 0 bases, with 6 bases between them. The length of the CDR3 is 14 residues. Based on the CDR3 plus reference TRBV19 and TRBJ2-1, the full variable domain is DGGITQSPKYLFRKEGQNVTLSCEQNLNHDAMYWYRQDPGQGLRLIYYSQIVNDFQKGDIAEGYSVSREKKESFPLTVTSAQKNPTAFYLCASSISPSYNEQFFGPGTRLTVL.

This clonotype was detected only a few times. This may be a read error, as it is one base from a much larger clone. This chain joins TRBV5-1 and TRBJ2-1; D ambiguous. The CDR3 contains 17 residues. Germline CDR1 and CDR2: SGHRS and YFSETQ. CDR3 loop: CASSLGPQAYSYSEQFF. For the CDR3, the DNA is TGCGCCAGCAGCTTGGGCCCTCAGGCATACTCCTACAGTGAGCAGTTCTTC.

This clonotype was counted many times. The V call is TRBV12-3 or TRBV12-4, the J call TRBJ1-1; D may be TRBD1 (6 bases). There are 15 residues in the CDR3. The V end lost 7 bases, the J end lost 4 bases, and 19 bases lay between the germline ends. The CDR3 sequence is CASTPGWRGFTEAFF. CDR3 coding DNA: TGTGCCAGCACTCCAGGTTGGAGGGGGTTCACTGAAGCTTTCTTT.

This clonotype was seen only a few times. The chain has TRBV19 and TRBJ1-5; D remains unclear. CDR1 LNHDA and CDR2 SQIVND come from the germline V gene (reference sequence). V was clipped by 7 bases and J by 7 bases, with 14 bases between them. This CDR3 contains 13 residues. The CDR3 coding sequence is TGTGCCAGTACAGATCTCACGGGGCAGCCCCAGCATTTT. This codes for CASTDLTGQPQHF.

The table lists this clonotype with a few counts. At one end the junction does not follow the germline gene, possibly because of a read error. The chain carries TRBV3-1 and TRBJ1-5; 7 bases are shared with TRBD1. The CDR3 is 13 amino acids. CDR1 and CDR2 (germline): LGHDT, YNNKEL (reference sequence). CDR3 sequence reads: CVSGDSTYQPQHF. In nucleotides, the CDR3 is TGTGTCAGCGGGGACAGTACCTATCAGCCCCAGCATTTT. The full variable domain, its missing parts supplied by reference TRBV3-1 and TRBJ1-5, is DTAVSQTPKYLVTQMGNDKSIKCEQNLGHDTMYWYKQDSKKFLKIMFSYNNKELIINETVPNRFSPKSPDKAHLNLHINSLELGDSAVYFCVSGDSTYQPQHFGDGTRLSIL.

Note on this clonotype: Since a much larger clone is just one base distant, this may be a read error. The rearrangement uses TRBV5-1 and TRBJ2-5, with a possible D match to TRBD2 (7 bases). The CDR3 is 14 residues long. The V and J ends lost 3 bases and 5 bases respectively, with 14 bases between them. Germline assignment: CDR1 SGHRS and CDR2 YFSETQ. The DNA of the CDR3 is TGCGCCAGCAGCTCGGCTTGGGGGGGCGAGACCCAGTACTTC. It specifies CASSSAWGGETQYF.

Only a few counts were recorded for this clonotype. A much larger clone lies one base from this, so it may be a read error. The chain couples TRBV27 to TRBJ2-1; D is undetermined. The CDR3 runs 16 residues. Germline CDR1 reads MNHEY; CDR2 reads SMNVEV (reference sequence). CDR3: CASSLKVGGSYNGQFF. The CDR3 nucleotides are TGTGCCAGCAGTTTAAAGGTGGGCGGCTCCTACAATGGGCAGTTCTTC.

This clonotype has a count of ten or more. The V gene is TRBV29-1, the J gene TRBJ1-2; D unresolved. CDR3 length: 11 amino acids. Trimming pared 6 bases from V and 4 bases from J, leaving 9 bases between. Germline V gene sequence: CDR1 SQVTM, CDR2 ANQGSEA. The CDR3 bases are TGCAGCGTCGGGGAGATCTATGGCTACACCTTC. It yields the protein CSVGEIYGYTF.

The sample holds a few counts of this clonotype. A junction end diverges from the germline sequence, so it may reflect a read error. The chain joins TRBV7-9 to TRBJ1-2; 8 bases are a match to TRBD1. The CDR3 loop spans 13 amino acids. Germline V CDR1 and CDR2: SEHNR, FQNEAQ (reference sequence). The CDR3: CAGRPTGDYGYTF. The CDR3 nucleotides read TGTGCCGGCAGGCCGACAGGGGACTATGGCTACACCTTC.

Only a few counts were recorded for this clonotype. The gene calls are TRBV30 and TRBJ2-7, with 15 bases aligning to TRBD2. V gave up 2 bases and J gave up 2 bases; unmatched junction bases: 16. This CDR3 is built from 20 residues. CDR1 is GTSNPN and CDR2 is SVGIG in the germline V gene (reference sequence). CDR3 in amino acids: CAWSPPWRTSGRAKPYEQYF. The CDR3 DNA reads TGTGCCTGGAGTCCGCCGTGGAGGACTAGCGGGAGGGCCAAGCCCTACGAGCAGTACTTC.

This clonotype came up many times. This chain links TRBV6-1 with TRBJ2-3; 8 positions agree with TRBD2. The CDR3 spans 13 residues. With 7 bases clipped from V and 2 bases from J, the junction kept 2 bases outside the gene matches. CDR1 and CDR2 (germline): MNHNS, SASEGT. Written as DNA, the CDR3 is TGTGCCAGCACGCGGGGGGACACAGATACGCAGTATTTT. Protein: CASTRGDTDTQYF.

The chain employs TRBV10-3 and TRBJ2-3; D call uncertain. The CDR3 is 14 amino acids. V shed 8 bases and J shed 0 bases, with 12 bases lying between them. The germline V gene has CDR1 ENHRY and CDR2 SYGVKD. The CDR3 nucleotides read TGTGCCATCGCCCTAGACCCTAGCACAGATACGCAGTATTTT. Its translation is CAIALDPSTDTQYF.

As concerns this clonotype: This may be a read error: a much more frequent sequence differs by one nucleotide. Here the CDR3 reads CASSPLESPQEQYF. CDR3 nucleotide sequence: TGTGCCAGTAGCCCACTAGAATCTCCTCAGGAGCAGTACTTC. This chain uses TRBV19 with TRBJ2-7; D may be TRBD2 (5 bases). The CDR3 runs to 14 residues. Germline loops: CDR1 LNHDA, CDR2 SQIVND (reference sequence). Trimming cost V 6 bases and J 7 bases, with 19 bases left between them. The whole variable domain, filled in from reference TRBV19 and TRBJ2-7, reads DGGITQSPKYLFRKEGQNVTLSCEQNLNHDAMYWYRQDPGQGLRLIYYSQIVNDFQKGDIAEGYSVSREKKESFPLTVTSAQKNPTAFYLCASSPLESPQEQYFGPGTRLTVT.

Concerning this clonotype itself: This sequence may be a read error, since a much larger clone differs from it by one base. The chain joins TRBV25-1 to TRBJ1-4, with TRBD1 identical over 7 bases. This CDR3 comprises 14 residues. CDR1 is MGHDK and CDR2 is SYGVNS in the germline V gene. The CDR3 region is CASSYDRVEGKPFF. For the CDR3, the DNA is TGTGCCAGCAGTTATGACAGGGTGGAGGGGAAACCGTTTTTT. The full variable domain, completed using reference TRBV25-1 and TRBJ1-4, is EADIYQTPRYLVIGTGKKITLECSQTMGHDKMYWYQQDPGMELHLIHYSYGVNSTEKGDLSSESTVSRIRTEHFPLTLESARPSHTSQYLCASSYDRVEGKPFFGSGTQLSVL.

This clonotype was recorded at least ten times. The chain is built from TRBV30 and TRBJ1-5; no firm D call. The CDR3 totals 15 residues. The germline gives CDR1 GTSNPN, CDR2 SVGIG (reference sequence). V was shortened by 2 bases and J by 4 bases, with 15 bases between the two germline ends. DNA of the CDR3: TGTGCCTGGAGTTTTAGTGGACGTAGTAATCAGCCCCAGCATTTT. Translation: CAWSFSGRSNQPQHF.